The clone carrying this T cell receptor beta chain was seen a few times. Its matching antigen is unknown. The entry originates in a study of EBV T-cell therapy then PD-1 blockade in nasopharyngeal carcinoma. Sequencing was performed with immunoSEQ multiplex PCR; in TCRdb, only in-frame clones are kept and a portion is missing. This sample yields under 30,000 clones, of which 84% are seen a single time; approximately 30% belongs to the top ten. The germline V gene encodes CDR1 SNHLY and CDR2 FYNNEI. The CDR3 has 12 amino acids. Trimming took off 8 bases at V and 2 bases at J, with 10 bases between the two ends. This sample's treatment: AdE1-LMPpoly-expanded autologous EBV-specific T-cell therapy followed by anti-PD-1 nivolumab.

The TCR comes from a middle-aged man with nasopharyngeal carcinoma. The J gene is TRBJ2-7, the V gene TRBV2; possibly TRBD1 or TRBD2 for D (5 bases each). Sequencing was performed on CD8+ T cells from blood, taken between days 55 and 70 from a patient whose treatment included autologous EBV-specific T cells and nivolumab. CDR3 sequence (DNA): TGTGCCAGCCGGGACGGGCCCTACGAGCAGTACTTC. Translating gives CASRDGPYEQYF.